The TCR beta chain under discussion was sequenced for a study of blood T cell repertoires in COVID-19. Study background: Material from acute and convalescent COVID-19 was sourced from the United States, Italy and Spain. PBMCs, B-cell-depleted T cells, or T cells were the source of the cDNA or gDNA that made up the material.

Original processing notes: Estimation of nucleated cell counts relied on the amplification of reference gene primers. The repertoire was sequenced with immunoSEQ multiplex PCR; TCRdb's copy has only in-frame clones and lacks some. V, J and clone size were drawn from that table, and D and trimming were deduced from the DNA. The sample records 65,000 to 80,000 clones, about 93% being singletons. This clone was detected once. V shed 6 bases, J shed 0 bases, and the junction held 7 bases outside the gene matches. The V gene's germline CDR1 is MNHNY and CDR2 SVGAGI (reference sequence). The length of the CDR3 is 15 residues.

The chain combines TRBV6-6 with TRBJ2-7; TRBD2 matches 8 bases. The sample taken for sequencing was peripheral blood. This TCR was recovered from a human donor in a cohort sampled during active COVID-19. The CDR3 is CASRVAGRSSYEQYF. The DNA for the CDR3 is TGTGCCAGCAGGGTAGCGGGGAGGAGCTCCTACGAGCAGTACTTC.